This T cell receptor beta chain came from a study of T cell clones after liver transplantation. This clone has only a few counts. The CDR3 contains 17 residues. V was trimmed by 2 bases and J by 4 bases, leaving 17 bases between them. CDR1 is MGHRA, CDR2 YSYEKL, per germline. TCRdb's table, derived via immunoSEQ multiplex PCR, lists solely in-frame clones and lacks some. Of over 60,000 clones in the sample, 75% to 85% were seen once. Sequenced here: CD4+ T cells from blood, sampled before liver transplant. This TCR came from a human donor who received a liver transplant. The chain has TRBV4-1 and TRBJ2-2; a weak D match, TRBD1 (5 bases). The CDR3 DNA sequence: TGCGCCAGCAGCCAACCAGGTTCCAGGGTAATCACCGGGGAGCTGTTTTTT. Protein: CASSQPGSRVITGELFF.